The rows below give T cell receptor beta chains drawn from one sample of a study of T cells in Graves' hyperthyroidism and ophthalmopathy. MiXCR, applied by TCRdb to the multiplex PCR reads, yields one record per CDR3 protein. The sample consists of 300,000 to 450,000 distinct CDR3 sequences, 13% of them appearing once. The source material was blood. The receptors were sampled from a woman aged 18 to 35 with Graves' hyperthyroidism. The CDR3 runs from the conserved cysteine through the conserved F or W. A D gene is named only where the DNA matches it firmly. Not every row has a clone size; where given, it reads once, few, many or a size class.

size	V	J	D	DNA	CDR3
-	TRBV24-1	TRBJ2-1	-	TGTGCCACCAGTGATTCCGCTGAAGGGGTTTCCTACAATGAGCAGTTCTTC	CATSDSAEGVSYNEQFF
many	TRBV6-2/TRBV6-3	TRBJ1-2	-	TGTGCCAGCAGTCCCAATCCCGCCTCTGGATATGGCTACACCTTC	CASSPNPASGYGYTF
many	TRBV7-2	TRBJ2-7	-	TGTGCCAGCAGCTTAGGTCCTCTCAGCGAGCAGTACTTC	CASSLGPLSEQYF
few	TRBV19	TRBJ2-7	TRBD2	TGTGCCAGTAGTATCCGGAGCGGGAGATCCGAGCAGTACTTC	CASSIRSGRSEQYF
many	TRBV20-1	TRBJ2-1	TRBD2	TGCAGTGCTAGAGACTTGCGGCTAGCGGGAGTCGATGAGCAGTTCTTC	CSARDLRLAGVDEQFF
many	TRBV20-1	TRBJ2-3	TRBD2	TGCAGTGCTGGTACCGGGACTACCCGCACAGATACGCAGTATTTT	CSAGTGTTRTDTQYF
-	TRBV3-1	TRBJ2-2	-	TGTGCCAGCAGCCTTTCGACAACCGGGGAGCTGTTTTTT	CASSLSTTGELFF
-	TRBV9	TRBJ1-1	TRBD1	TGTGCCAGCAGCGTAGTCCCACAGGGGGGGCACACTGAAGCTTTCTTT	CASSVVPQGGHTEAFF
many	TRBV5-1	TRBJ2-7	-	TGCGCCAGCAGCACTACGGGACTGGCCTCCTACGAGCAGTACTTC	CASSTTGLASYEQYF
-	TRBV12-3/TRBV12-4	TRBJ2-2	-	TGTGCCGGCAGCCAACGCCAGGCGACGAGGAACACCGGGGAGCTGTTTTTT	CAGSQRQATRNTGELFF
many	TRBV12-3/TRBV12-4	TRBJ2-7	-	TGTGCCAGCATCAAACTGGGACGTTCCTCCTACGAGCAGTACTTC	CASIKLGRSSYEQYF
-	TRBV28	TRBJ1-1	-	TGTGCCAGCAGGCGTTTTGTGGGGGACCCGAAAGCAAACACTGAAGCTTTCTTT	CASRRFVGDPKANTEAFF
-	TRBV5-1	TRBJ2-5	-	TGCGCCAGCAGCTCCCGGAGAGAAGAGACCCAGTACTTC	CASSSRREETQYF
many	TRBV28	TRBJ1-1	TRBD1	TGTGCCAGCAGCCGGAGGGGGCAAGGGTACACTGAAGCTTTCTTT	CASSRRGQGYTEAFF
many	TRBV3-1	TRBJ1-2	-	TGTGCCAGCAGCCCCAGGACAGATCTCTATGGCTACACCTTC	CASSPRTDLYGYTF
few	TRBV5-1	TRBJ1-1	-	TGCGCCAGCAGCCCTGGCTTTATGGCGCTGAACACTGAAGCTTTCTTT	CASSPGFMALNTEAFF